The clone carrying this T cell receptor beta chain has at least ten counts. Its antigen is still unknown. This sample was included in a study of regulatory T cells in long-lasting Graves disease. Study overall: Persistent cases took antithyroid drugs over 5 years and stayed TSH receptor antibody positive. The study, taken as a whole, reports: Only a small sample size was used, which may have cut accuracy.

Relying on iRepertoire HTBI primers and Arm-PCR of CDR3 regions, the team built TCR beta libraries. One entry per CDR3 protein results from TCRdb running MiXCR on the multiplex PCR reads. The data hold 360,000 or so distinct CDR3 sequences, with less than 30% observed a single time. Indicated time point: persistent/refractory GD, antithyroid drugs over 5 years with positive TRAb. Following extraction of RNA from PBMCs, that RNA was used to make the TCR library. CDR3 length: 16 residues. In germline, CDR1 is MDHEN, CDR2 SYDVKM. V lost 6 bases and J lost 1, with 19 bases in between. This specimen was peripheral blood mononuclear cells (PBMCs), taken when the disease was refractory, from a patient treated with antithyroid drugs. The TCR sequence derives from a middle-aged woman with Graves disease. This chain joins TRBV28 and TRBJ2-7; tentatively, D is TRBD1 (6 bases). This CDR3 reads CASSPSNGGMSYEQYF. CDR3 in DNA: TGTGCCAGCAGCCCCTCTAATGGGGGCATGTCCTACGAGCAGTACTTC.